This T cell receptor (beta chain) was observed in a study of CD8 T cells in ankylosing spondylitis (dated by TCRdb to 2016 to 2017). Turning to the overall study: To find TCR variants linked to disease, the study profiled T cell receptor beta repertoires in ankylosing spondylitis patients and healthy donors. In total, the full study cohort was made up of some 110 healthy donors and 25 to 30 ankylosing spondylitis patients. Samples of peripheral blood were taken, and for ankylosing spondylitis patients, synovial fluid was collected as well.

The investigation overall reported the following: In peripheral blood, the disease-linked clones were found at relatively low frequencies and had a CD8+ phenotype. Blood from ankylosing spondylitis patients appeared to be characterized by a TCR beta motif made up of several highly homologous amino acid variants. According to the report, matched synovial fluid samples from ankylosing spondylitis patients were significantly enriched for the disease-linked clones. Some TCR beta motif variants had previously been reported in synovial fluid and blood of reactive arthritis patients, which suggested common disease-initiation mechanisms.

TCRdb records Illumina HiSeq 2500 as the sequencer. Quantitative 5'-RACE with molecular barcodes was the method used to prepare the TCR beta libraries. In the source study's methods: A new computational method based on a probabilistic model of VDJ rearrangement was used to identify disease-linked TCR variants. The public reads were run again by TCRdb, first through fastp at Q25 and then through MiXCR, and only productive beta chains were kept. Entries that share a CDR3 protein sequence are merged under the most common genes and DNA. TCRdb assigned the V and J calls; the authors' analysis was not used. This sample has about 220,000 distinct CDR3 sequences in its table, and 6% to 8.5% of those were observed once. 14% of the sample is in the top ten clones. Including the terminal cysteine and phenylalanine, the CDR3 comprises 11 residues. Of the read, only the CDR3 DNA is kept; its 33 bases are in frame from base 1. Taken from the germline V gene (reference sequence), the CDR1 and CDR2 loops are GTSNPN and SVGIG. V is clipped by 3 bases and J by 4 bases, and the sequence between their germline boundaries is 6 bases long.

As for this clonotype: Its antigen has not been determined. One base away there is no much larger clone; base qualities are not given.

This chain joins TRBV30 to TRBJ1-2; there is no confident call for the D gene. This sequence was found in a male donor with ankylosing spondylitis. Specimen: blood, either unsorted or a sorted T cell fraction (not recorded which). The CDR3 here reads CAWRLGYGYTF. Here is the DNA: TGTGCCTGGAGGCTTGGCTATGGCTACACCTTC.